This T cell receptor beta chain was retrieved from a study of T-cell reconstitution after alpha-beta-depleted transplantation in children. The sample holds many counts of this clonotype. Construction of the TCRbeta library involved unique molecular identifiers. TCRdb called the PCR reads again in MiXCR, with one record for every CDR3 protein. The table lists some 500,000 distinct CDR3 sequences, approximately 16% of them singletons. The receptor was derived from a human donor who donated a stem cell graft to a child with acute lymphoblastic leukemia. The source was PBMCs from the stem cell graft donor, collected from the stem cell graft.

CDR3 amino acids: CASSRQGPTDTQYF. As DNA, the CDR3 is TGTGCCAGCAGCCGACAGGGCCCTACAGATACGCAGTATTTT. The chain employs TRBV6-5 and TRBJ2-3; 7 bases are a match to TRBD1. CDR3 length: 14 residues. Germline V gives CDR1 MNHEY, CDR2 SVGAGI. J was trimmed by 3 bases and V by 6 bases; bases with no gene match: 6.